These 7 T cell receptor beta chains were sequenced from one sample in a study of blood T cell repertoires in COVID-19. Clones were sequenced by immunoSEQ multiplex PCR, and TCRdb holds only the in-frame ones, with some missing. The data contain 120,000 to 150,000 clones, over 70% of them singletons. Sequenced sample: peripheral blood. These TCRs come from a man in his fifties or sixties with active or convalescent COVID-19.

V usage is TRBV27 and J usage is TRBJ1-1, with D possibly TRBD1 on 5 matching bases. V was clipped by 6 bases and J by 2 bases, with 13 bases between them. The CDR3 loop spans 14 amino acids. Germline V gene data show CDR1 as MNHEY and CDR2 as SMNVEV (reference sequence). CDR3 nucleotides: TGTGCCAGCAGCCCTCTTACAGGAAACACTGAAGCTTTCTTT. Encoded protein: CASSPLTGNTEAFF.

The CDR3 protein is CASSQDRGYTIYF. In DNA, the CDR3 is TGTGCCAGCAGCCAGGACAGGGGTTACACCATATATTTT. The rearrangement uses TRBV7-9 and TRBJ1-3; 9 bases are a match to TRBD1. The CDR3 is 13 residues long. CDR1 is SEHNR, CDR2 FQNEAQ, per germline (reference sequence). The J segment lost 8 bases and the V segment lost 5 bases, leaving 4 bases of the junction unmatched.

The chain employs TRBV19 and TRBJ1-1; D is ambiguous. The CDR3 is 15 amino acids. Trimming pared 9 bases from V and 4 bases from J, leaving 21 bases between. CDR1 LNHDA and CDR2 SQIVND come from the germline V gene (reference sequence). CDR3 DNA sequence: TGTGCCAGCCAACCCTACCGAAGCCAGGTCACTGAAGCTTTCTTT. It codes for CASQPYRSQVTEAFF.

V is TRBV28 and J is TRBJ2-6, with D tentatively TRBD2 (5 bases). V lost 5 bases to trimming and J lost 1 base, with 6 bases between them. The CDR3 spans 14 residues. CDR1 MDHEN and CDR2 SYDVKM come from the germline V gene. DNA of the CDR3: TGTGCCAGCAGTGGGAGTTCTGGGGCCAACGTCCTGACTTTC. This encodes CASSGSSGANVLTF.

The V and J genes are TRBV5-1 and TRBJ1-5; perhaps TRBD1 as D (5 bases). CDR1 and CDR2 from the germline V gene are SGHRS and YFSETQ. Trimming took off 0 bases at V and 7 bases at J, with 11 bases between the two ends. This CDR3 has 14 amino acids. In nucleotides, the CDR3 is TGCGCCAGCAGCTTGGCCGTAGGGGTCCAGCCCCAGCATTTT. Its protein is CASSLAVGVQPQHF.

The chain recombines TRBV29-1 with TRBJ2-3; no clear D. Between the trimmed V and J ends, which lost 3 bases and 2 bases, there was a span of 6 bases. Germline assignment: CDR1 SQVTM and CDR2 ANQGSEA. CDR3 size: 12 residues. The CDR3 region is CSVDEATDTQYF. In nucleotides, the CDR3 is TGCAGCGTTGACGAGGCCACAGATACGCAGTATTTT.

The chain employs TRBV28 and TRBJ2-1, with TRBD2 matching 8 bases. The ends lost 6 bases at V and 9 bases at J; junction bases unmatched: 13. CDR3 length equals 15 residues. CDR1 and CDR2 from the germline V gene are MDHEN and SYDVKM. The CDR3 spells CASSLAGQISSEQFF. The CDR3 DNA follows: TGTGCCAGCAGCTTAGCGGGGCAGATTAGTAGTGAGCAGTTCTTC.